Presented here are 27 T cell receptor beta chains from one specimen sequenced in a study of control samples from healthy donors and cancer patients. This table comes from immunoSEQ multiplex PCR, and its TCRdb copy is limited to in-frame clones, with some not included. The profile shows 150,000 to 200,000 clones, almost 90% of them singletons. The sample taken for sequencing was blood. The receptor source for this set is a woman in her twenties or thirties in good health.

The chain joins TRBV2 to TRBJ2-3; D might be TRBD1 (5 bases). V lost 6 bases, J lost 6 bases, and 19 bases lay in between. CDR3 length: 15 residues. Germline lookup yields CDR1 SNHLY and CDR2 FYNNEI. This CDR3 reads CASRMSATRGDTQYF. CDR3 bases: TGTGCCAGCAGGATGTCTGCGACAAGGGGCGATACGCAGTATTTT.

This chain joins TRBV3-1 (or the pseudogene TRBV3-2) and TRBJ2-1; 13 nucleotides match TRBD2. There are 17 residues in the CDR3. CDR1 is LGHDT, CDR2 YNNKEL, per germline (reference sequence). V gave up 5 bases and J gave up 3 bases; unmatched junction bases: 7. For the CDR3, the DNA is TGTGCCAGCAGCGACACTAGCGGGGGGGCCGGCTACAATGAGCAGTTCTTC. Protein product: CASSDTSGGAGYNEQFF.

The chain employs TRBV6-5 and TRBJ1-1; D ambiguous. Germline lookup yields CDR1 MNHEY and CDR2 SVGAGI. The V gene lost 6 bases and the J gene lost 7 bases, with 18 bases spanning the gap. CDR3 length: 14 amino acids. The CDR3: CASSPYQFQDEAFF. The DNA of the CDR3 is TGTGCCAGCAGCCCATACCAATTCCAGGATGAAGCTTTCTTT.

The chain uses TRBV27 and TRBJ2-1, with D maybe TRBD1 (5 bases). The CDR3 has 14 amino acids. Germline lookup yields CDR1 MNHEY and CDR2 SMNVEV (reference sequence). The V and J ends lost 3 bases and 0 bases respectively, with 6 bases between them. CDR3 sequence: CASSFTGSYNEQFF. CDR3 nucleotides: TGTGCCAGCAGTTTCACAGGCTCCTACAATGAGCAGTTCTTC.

V and J are TRBV7-8 and TRBJ2-2; a possible D gene is TRBD2 (7 bases). V lost 0 bases and J lost 1, with 9 bases in between. The CDR3 length is 16 residues. CDR1 is SGHVS and CDR2 is FQNEAQ in the germline V gene. Written as DNA, the CDR3 is TGTGCCAGCAGCTTAGCGGGGGGGCGGAACACCGGGGAGCTGTTTTTT. It yields the protein CASSLAGGRNTGELFF.

The CDR3: CASSLAGTRGETQYF. DNA for the CDR3: TGTGCCAGCAGCCTAGCCGGGACTAGGGGAGAGACCCAGTACTTC. This chain joins TRBV28 and TRBJ2-5, with 8 nucleotides matching TRBD2. This CDR3 is 15 amino acids long. The ends lost 6 bases at V and 4 bases at J; junction bases unmatched: 10. The germline CDR1 and CDR2 sequences are MDHEN and SYDVKM.

This clone occurred once. This chain uses TRBV2 with TRBJ1-2; D not certain. This CDR3 has 11 residues. V lost 5 bases and J 2 bases, leaving 3 bases between the germline ends. Germline V gene sequence: CDR1 SNHLY, CDR2 FYNNEI. The chain's CDR3 is CASSNNYGYTF. Written as DNA, the CDR3 is TGTGCCAGCAGTAACAACTATGGCTACACCTTC.

The rearrangement uses TRBV7-9 and TRBJ1-2; TRBD1 matches 7 bases. The CDR3 has 17 residues. With V trimmed by 1 base and J by 2 bases, 10 bases remained unmatched. CDR1 is SEHNR, CDR2 FQNEAQ, per germline (reference sequence). This CDR3 reads CASSLVGRGVRNYGYTF. CDR3 sequence (DNA): TGTGCCAGCAGCTTAGTTGGCAGGGGGGTTCGGAACTATGGCTACACCTTC. The full variable domain, in which reference TRBV7-9 and TRBJ1-2 provide the parts outside the CDR3, is DTGVSQNPRHKITKRGQNVTFRCDPISEHNRLYWYRQTLGQGPEFLTYFQNEAQLEKSRLLSDRFSAERPKGSFSTLEIQRTEQGDSAMYLCASSLVGRGVRNYGYTFGSGTRLTVV.

The chain links TRBV28 to TRBJ1-3; a possible D gene is TRBD1 (5 bases). Germline CDR1 reads MDHEN; CDR2 reads SYDVKM. Trimming took 6 bases from V and 2 from J, leaving 14 bases between them. The CDR3 totals 15 residues. CDR3 protein: CASSPGGGTGNTIYF. The CDR3 bases are TGTGCCAGCAGCCCTGGGGGGGGTACTGGAAACACCATATATTTT.

The chain carries TRBV11-2 and TRBJ2-1; possibly TRBD2 for D (6 bases). The CDR3 is 14 amino acids. The germline CDR1 and CDR2 sequences are SGHAT and FQNNGV. The ends were cut back, 2 bases at V and 8 bases at J, with 13 bases in the middle. CDR3 residues: CASSLFLAIDEQFF. CDR3 sequence (DNA): TGTGCCAGCAGCTTATTTCTAGCGATCGATGAGCAGTTCTTC.

This sequence joins TRBV5-6 and TRBJ1-1; no definite D call. CDR1 is SGHDT and CDR2 is YYEEEE in the germline V gene. There are 17 residues in the CDR3. V was pared by 1 base and J by 1 base, with 17 bases between. The CDR3 protein is CASSLSWVRGRNTEAFF. The CDR3 bases are TGTGCCAGCAGCTTGTCTTGGGTCCGAGGGAGGAACACTGAAGCTTTCTTT.

This clone was recorded once. This chain connects TRBV6-5 to TRBJ1-5; D not resolved. The CDR3 has 14 amino acids. V lost 6 bases and J 9 bases, leaving 18 bases between the germline ends. CDR1 and CDR2 from the germline V gene are MNHEY and SVGAGI. CDR3 region: CASSPGLIEGPQHF. CDR3 DNA sequence: TGTGCCAGCAGCCCGGGGTTAATAGAAGGGCCCCAGCATTTT.

The chain links TRBV5-1 to TRBJ2-1; 12 bases are shared with TRBD2. CDR3 length: 17 amino acids. J was trimmed by 3 bases and V by 0 bases; bases with no gene match: 4. Germline V gene sequence: CDR1 SGHRS, CDR2 YFSETQ. In DNA, the CDR3 is TGCGCCAGCAGCTTGGTGACTAGCGGGAGAGTCTACAATGAGCAGTTCTTC. This sequence encodes CASSLVTSGRVYNEQFF.

The gene calls are TRBV3-1 (or the pseudogene TRBV3-2) and TRBJ1-4; D is perhaps TRBD1 (5 bases). The CDR3 has 15 amino acids. Germline values: CDR1 LGHDT, CDR2 YNNKEL (reference sequence). V was clipped by 4 bases and J by 4 bases, with 13 bases between them. CDR3 DNA: TGTGCCAGCAGCCCCCCAGGGACGGTTAATGAAAAACTGTTTTTT. Protein product: CASSPPGTVNEKLFF.

This clone occurred once. The rearrangement links TRBV28 to TRBJ1-4; TRBD1 matches at 10 bases. Trimming at V came to 6 bases and at J to 7 bases, leaving 11 bases not matched to a gene. The CDR3 sequence is 16 residues long. Germline CDR1 is MDHEN and CDR2 is SYDVKM. The CDR3 nucleotides read TGTGCCAGCAGGACAGGGGGCGCGGAGGGTACTGAAAAACTGTTTTTT. As protein: CASRTGGAEGTEKLFF.

V usage is TRBV28 and J usage is TRBJ1-6; 7 positions agree with TRBD1. The trim removed 8 bases at V and 7 bases at J, leaving 11 bases unmatched. The CDR3 has 15 residues. From germline, CDR1 is MDHEN and CDR2 SYDVKM. The CDR3 loop reads CASFRRQGHNSPLHF. In DNA form, the CDR3 reads TGTGCCAGCTTCCGTAGACAGGGCCACAATTCACCCCTCCACTTT.

The gene calls are TRBV4-1 and TRBJ2-2, with D possibly being TRBD1 (5 bases). From germline, CDR1 is MGHRA and CDR2 YSYEKL. The CDR3 is 16 residues long. The V and J ends lost 4 bases and 4 bases respectively, with 16 bases between them. In DNA form, the CDR3 reads TGCGCCAGCAGCCCGGCCCCACAGGATCCCACCGGGGAGCTGTTTTTT. Protein: CASSPAPQDPTGELFF.

The rearrangement uses TRBV20-1 and TRBJ2-4, with no clear D. V lost 3 bases and J 0 bases, leaving 18 bases between the germline ends. This CDR3 region has 17 residues. Germline CDR1 reads DFQATT; CDR2 reads SNEGSKA (reference sequence). This chain's CDR3 is CSASREGFSLAKNIQYF. CDR3 nucleotides: TGCAGTGCTAGTAGGGAAGGGTTTTCACTAGCCAAAAACATTCAGTACTTC.

The chain links TRBV25-1 to TRBJ2-3; a possible D gene is TRBD1 (6 bases). Trimming removed 5 bases at V and 4 bases at J, with 10 bases between. The CDR3 is 13 amino acids. Germline V gene lookup returns CDR1 MGHDK and CDR2 SYGVNS. Here the CDR3 DNA reads TGTGCCAGCAGTAAGGGGGTCGCAGATACGCAGTATTTT. Residues: CASSKGVADTQYF.

The chain combines TRBV6-5 with TRBJ1-4, with D perhaps TRBD1 (6 bases). This CDR3 spans 15 amino acids. Per the germline V gene, CDR1 is MNHEY and CDR2 is SVGAGI. With 4 bases removed from V and 6 bases from J, the gap between germline ends came to 15 bases. The CDR3 region is CASSLQGSTDEKLFF. CDR3 coding DNA: TGTGCCAGCAGTTTACAGGGTAGTACGGATGAAAAACTGTTTTTT.

CDR3 in DNA: TGTGCCAGCAGCTTCGGGGAGGTTGGAAACACCATATATTTT. Its protein is CASSFGEVGNTIYF. The chain uses TRBV11-1 and TRBJ1-3; no clear D. The CDR3 has 14 amino acids. Deletions cut 3 bases from V and 3 bases from J, with 9 bases between. Germline V gene sequence: CDR1 SGHAT, CDR2 FQDESV (reference sequence).

This chain joins TRBV6-5 and TRBJ1-1; 10 bases match TRBD1. CDR1 is MNHEY and CDR2 is SVGAGI in the germline V gene. V shed 5 bases, J shed 6 bases, and the junction held 9 bases outside the gene matches. This CDR3 region has 15 residues. The CDR3 DNA sequence: TGTGCCAGCAGTACCCAGGGACAGGGGACTCCTGAAGCTTTCTTT. Protein sequence: CASSTQGQGTPEAFF.

The V call is TRBV5-1, the J call TRBJ2-7; D not resolved. The CDR3 contains 15 residues. Germline CDR1 SGHRS, CDR2 YFSETQ. Trimming removed 4 bases at V and 5 bases at J, with 19 bases between. CDR3 DNA sequence: TGCGCCAGCAGCCTCTACCCCCAGCAGGCGGACGAGCAGTACTTC. This sequence encodes CASSLYPQQADEQYF.

This chain joins TRBV6-6 and TRBJ1-2; 7 nucleotides agree with TRBD1. Losses at the gene ends were 10 bases for V and 4 bases for J; bases not matched to a gene: 15. From germline, CDR1 is MNHNY and CDR2 SVGAGI (reference sequence). The CDR3 is made up of 15 amino acids. As DNA, the CDR3 is TGTGCCATCAAAGGAATCCAGGGGGACGCCTATGGCTACACCTTC. Translated, it gives CAIKGIQGDAYGYTF.

This clone was seen once. The chain links TRBV19 to TRBJ1-2; the D gene is possibly TRBD1 (5 bases). The CDR3 runs to 14 residues. Germline assignment: CDR1 LNHDA and CDR2 SQIVND (reference sequence). V lost 4 bases, J lost 3 bases, and 12 bases lay in between. This CDR3 reads CASSTRQFHYGYTF. CDR3 in DNA: TGTGCCAGTAGTACTAGACAGTTTCACTATGGCTACACCTTC.

The chain carries TRBV10-1 and TRBJ2-1; 10 nucleotides match TRBD2. V was clipped by 8 bases and J by 6 bases; unmatched bases: 7. The CDR3 loop spans 14 amino acids. The germline V gene encodes CDR1 WNHNN and CDR2 SYGVQD (reference sequence). The CDR3 protein is CASPLAGVTNEQFF. In DNA form, the CDR3 reads TGCGCCAGCCCTCTAGCGGGGGTAACCAATGAGCAGTTCTTC.

The chain carries TRBV6-2 or TRBV6-3 and TRBJ2-7; D not certain. Germline V lookup: CDR1 MNHEY, CDR2 SVGEGT. CDR3 length: 11 residues. V was clipped by 0 bases and J by 5 bases, with 2 bases between them. CDR3 region: CASSYSNEQYF. The CDR3 DNA reads TGTGCCAGCAGTTACTCGAACGAGCAGTACTTC.